The 16 T cell receptor beta chains below all came from one sample that was sequenced in a study of CD8 T cells in ankylosing spondylitis. TCRdb reprocessed the 5' RACE reads via MiXCR and lists one record per CDR3 protein. The sample records 200,000 to 250,000 distinct CDR3 sequences, over 9.5% being singletons. The material sequenced was blood, either unsorted or a sorted T cell fraction (not recorded which). Receptors were obtained from a male donor with ankylosing spondylitis or in good health (not recorded which).

This clonotype has a count of ten or more. The chain uses TRBV9 and TRBJ1-4; no clear D gene. Germline loops: CDR1 SGDLS, CDR2 YYNGEE. The CDR3 totals 15 residues. Deletions cut 0 bases from V and 0 bases from J, with 6 bases between. The CDR3 DNA follows: TGTGCCAGCAGCGTAGATCTTGCAACTAATGAAAAACTGTTTTTT. Residues: CASSVDLATNEKLFF.

This clonotype has a handful of counts. This chain uses TRBV7-3 with TRBJ2-3; 11 bases are a match to TRBD2. This CDR3 region has 16 residues. Germline V lookup: CDR1 SGHTA, CDR2 FQGTGA. V was pared by 5 bases and J by 3 bases, with 7 bases of the junction left unmatched. The CDR3 DNA is TGTGCCAGCAGCGGAGAGGGGACTAGCGGAACAGATACGCAGTATTTT. Translating gives CASSGEGTSGTDTQYF. Full variable domain (remainder filled in from reference TRBV7-3 and TRBJ2-3): GAGVSQTPSNKVTEKGKYVELRCDPISGHTALYWYRQSLGQGPEFLIYFQGTGAADDSGLPNDRFFAVRPEGSVSTLKIQRTERGDSAVYLCASSGEGTSGTDTQYFGPGTRLTVL.

This clonotype was observed at least ten times. The chain carries TRBV12-3 or TRBV12-4 and TRBJ2-3, with D tentatively TRBD2 (6 bases). The CDR3 consists of 16 residues. The V end lost 3 bases, the J end lost 6 bases, and 19 bases lay between the germline ends. CDR3 DNA: TGTGCCAGCAGTTTGTCCCCCGCGGGGAGGTTGGATACGCAGTATTTT. This sequence encodes CASSLSPAGRLDTQYF.

This rearrangement joins TRBV20-1 to TRBJ2-5, with 9 bases lining up with TRBD2. Germline CDR1 and CDR2: DFQATT and SNEGSKA (reference sequence). Unmatched junction bases numbered 8, after V lost 6 bases and J lost 3 bases. There are 14 residues in the CDR3. The CDR3 region is CSADESGGKETQYF. In DNA form, the CDR3 reads TGCAGTGCGGATGAAAGCGGGGGGAAAGAGACCCAGTACTTC.

In the case of this clonotype: Given a much more abundant clone one base away, this may be a read error. The chain is built from TRBV7-6 and TRBJ2-3, with D unclear. There are 13 residues in the CDR3. Trimming removed 1 base at V and 2 bases at J, with 4 bases between. Germline V lookup: CDR1 SGHVS, CDR2 FNYEAQ. The CDR3 DNA follows: TGTGCCAGCAGCTTAGACCCCACAGATACGCAGTATTTT. It codes for CASSLDPTDTQYF.

This clonotype has at least ten counts. V is TRBV11-1 and J is TRBJ2-5, with 14 positions matching TRBD2. The CDR3 has 14 amino acids. V was clipped by 6 bases and J by 10 bases; unmatched bases: 7. The germline gives CDR1 SGHAT, CDR2 FQDESV (reference sequence). The CDR3 reads CASRPGTSGGGQYF. The CDR3 nucleotides read TGTGCCAGCAGACCGGGGACTAGCGGGGGTGGCCAGTACTTC.

Only a few counts were recorded for this clonotype. The gene calls are TRBV3-1 and TRBJ2-1; TRBD1 or TRBD2 may be the D gene (5 bases each). The V and J ends lost 1 base and 9 bases respectively, with 10 bases between them. This CDR3 has 13 amino acids. Germline-derived CDR1 and CDR2 are LGHDT and YNNKEL (reference sequence). CDR3 loop: CASSQVGAGEQFF. CDR3 nucleotide sequence: TGTGCCAGCAGCCAAGTAGGGGCGGGTGAGCAGTTCTTC.

This clonotype was found a few times. The chain uses TRBV7-9 and TRBJ2-1, with D unresolved. This CDR3 comprises 15 residues. Germline loops: CDR1 SEHNR, CDR2 FQNEAQ (reference sequence). Trimming shortened V by 1 base and J by 6 bases, and 13 bases separated the two germline ends. The CDR3 DNA reads TGTGCCAGCAGCTTAGAGTTACTCGTAGGCAATGAGCAGTTCTTC. Translating gives CASSLELLVGNEQFF.

This clonotype was seen ten or more times. The CDR3 coding sequence is TGTGCCAGCAGCCAAGTGCCTCGAGGTGGGGCCAACGTCCTGACTTTC. Translating it yields CASSQVPRGGANVLTF. This rearrangement joins TRBV3-1 to TRBJ2-6; no definite D call. V was trimmed by 1 base and J by 3 bases, leaving 10 bases between them. The CDR3 is 16 amino acids. Germline CDR1 and CDR2: LGHDT and YNNKEL (reference sequence).

This clonotype was counted a few times. The chain joins TRBV20-1 to TRBJ1-5; the D gene is possibly TRBD1 (5 bases). The CDR3 spans 13 residues. V lost 3 bases to trimming and J lost 2 bases, with 8 bases between them. Germline values: CDR1 DFQATT, CDR2 SNEGSKA (reference sequence). The CDR3 nucleotides read TGCAGTGCTAGCAGGGTGGGCAATCAGCCCCAGCATTTT. Amino acids: CSASRVGNQPQHF.

This chain joins TRBV24-1 and TRBJ2-5; TRBD2 is a possible D gene (6 bases). V was trimmed by 1 base and J by 2 bases, leaving 22 bases between them. Germline CDR1 KGHDR, CDR2 SFDVKD. The CDR3 runs 19 residues. CDR3 sequence: CATSDFGSSAGRGQETQYF. As DNA, the CDR3 is TGTGCCACCAGTGATTTTGGGTCTAGCGCGGGGAGAGGGCAAGAGACCCAGTACTTC.

This sequence joins TRBV5-1 and TRBJ1-3; D possibly corresponds to TRBD1 (6 bases). With 0 bases removed from V and 1 base from J, the gap between germline ends came to 11 bases. The CDR3 has 16 residues. Germline V lookup: CDR1 SGHRS, CDR2 YFSETQ. CDR3 in DNA: TGCGCCAGCAGCTTGGAGGGGACAAATTCTGGAAACACCATATATTTT. Translated: CASSLEGTNSGNTIYF.

This clonotype was observed at least ten times. V and J are TRBV27 and TRBJ2-1; the D gene is possibly TRBD1 (6 bases). Germline V lookup: CDR1 MNHEY, CDR2 SMNVEV (reference sequence). With 5 bases removed from V and 6 bases from J, the gap between germline ends came to 11 bases. The CDR3 extends over 13 amino acids. CDR3 in DNA: TGTGCCAGCAGTCTCGCGACAGGCAATGAGCAGTTCTTC. Amino acids: CASSLATGNEQFF.

V and J are TRBV4-2 and TRBJ2-1; no clear D. Germline V gene sequence: CDR1 LGHNA, CDR2 YNFKEQ. V was pared by 4 bases and J by 4 bases, with 14 bases between. CDR3 length: 15 amino acids. The CDR3 spells CASSLETEAYNEQFF. As DNA, the CDR3 is TGTGCCAGCAGCCTAGAAACCGAGGCGTACAATGAGCAGTTCTTC.

The sample holds many counts of this clonotype. The chain carries TRBV7-2 and TRBJ2-1; D is possibly TRBD1 (5 bases). The ends were cut back, 4 bases at V and 8 bases at J, with 18 bases in the middle. CDR3 length: 15 residues. The germline V gene has CDR1 SGHTA and CDR2 FQGNSA. CDR3: CASSSSGRVVDEQFF. The CDR3, as DNA: TGTGCCAGCAGCTCCTCAGGGCGCGTTGTGGATGAGCAGTTCTTC.

The sample holds a few counts of this clonotype. CDR3 in DNA: TGTGCCAGCAGCCCGCAGCAGGGAATCGAGCAGTACTTC. Translating it yields CASSPQQGIEQYF. The chain couples TRBV11-2 to TRBJ2-7, with D perhaps TRBD1 (5 bases). The CDR3 runs to 13 residues. Germline V lookup: CDR1 SGHAT, CDR2 FQNNGV. Trimming took off 5 bases at V and 6 bases at J, with 14 bases between the two ends. The variable domain in full, with the rest retrieved from reference TRBV11-2 and TRBJ2-7, is EAGVAQSPRYKIIEKRQSVAFWCNPISGHATLYWYQQILGQGPKLLIQFQNNGVVDDSQLPKDRFSAERLKGVDSTLKIQPAKLEDSAVYLCASSPQQGIEQYFGPGTRLTVT.